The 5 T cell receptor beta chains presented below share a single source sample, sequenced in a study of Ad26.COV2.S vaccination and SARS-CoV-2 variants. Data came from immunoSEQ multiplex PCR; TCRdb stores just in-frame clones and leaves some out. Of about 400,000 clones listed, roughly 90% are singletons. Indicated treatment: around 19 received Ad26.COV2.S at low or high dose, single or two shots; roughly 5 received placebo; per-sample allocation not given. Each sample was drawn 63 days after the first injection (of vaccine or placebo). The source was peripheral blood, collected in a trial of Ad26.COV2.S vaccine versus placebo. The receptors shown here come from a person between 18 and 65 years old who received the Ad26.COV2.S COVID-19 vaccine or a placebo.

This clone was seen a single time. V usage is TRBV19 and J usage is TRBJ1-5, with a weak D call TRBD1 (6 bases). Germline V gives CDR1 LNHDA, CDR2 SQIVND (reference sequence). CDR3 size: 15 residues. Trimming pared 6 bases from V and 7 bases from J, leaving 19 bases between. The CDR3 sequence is CASSHIQEDSQPQHF. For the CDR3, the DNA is TGTGCCAGTAGCCACATCCAGGAGGACAGCCAGCCCCAGCATTTT.

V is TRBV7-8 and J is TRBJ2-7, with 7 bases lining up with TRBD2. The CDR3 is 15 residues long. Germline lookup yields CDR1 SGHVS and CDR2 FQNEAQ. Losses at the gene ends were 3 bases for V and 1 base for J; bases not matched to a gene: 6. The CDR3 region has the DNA TGTGCCAGCAGCTTGACTAGCTTATCATCCTACGAGCAGTACTTC. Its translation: CASSLTSLSSYEQYF.

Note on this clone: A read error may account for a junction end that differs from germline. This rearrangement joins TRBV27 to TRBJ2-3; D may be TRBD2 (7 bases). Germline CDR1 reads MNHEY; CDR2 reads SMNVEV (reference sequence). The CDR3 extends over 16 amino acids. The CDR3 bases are TGTGCCAGCAATTTAATGGGCGGGGGCGGGGGAGATACGCAGTATTTT. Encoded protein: CASNLMGGGGGDTQYF.

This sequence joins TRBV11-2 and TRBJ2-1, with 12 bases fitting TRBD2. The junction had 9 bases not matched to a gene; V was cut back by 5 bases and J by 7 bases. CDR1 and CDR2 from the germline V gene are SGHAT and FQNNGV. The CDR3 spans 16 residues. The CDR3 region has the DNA TGTGCCAGCAGCCTTACTAGCGGGGGGTACTGGAATGAGCAGTTCTTC. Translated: CASSLTSGGYWNEQFF.

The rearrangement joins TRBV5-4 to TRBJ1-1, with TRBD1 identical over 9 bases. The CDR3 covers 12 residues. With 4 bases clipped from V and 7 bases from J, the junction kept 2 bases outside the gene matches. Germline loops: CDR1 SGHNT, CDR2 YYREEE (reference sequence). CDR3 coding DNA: TGTGCCAGCAGCCTGACAGGGGGTGAAGCTTTCTTT. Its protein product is CASSLTGGEAFF.